A selection of T cell receptor beta chains follows, all from one sample in a study of T cells in Graves' hyperthyroidism and ophthalmopathy. TCRdb independently ran MiXCR on the multiplex PCR reads; one entry per CDR3 protein. The sample has over 300,000 distinct CDR3 sequences, roughly 13% seen once. Specimen: blood. The receptors were gathered from a woman aged 40 to 50 with Graves' ophthalmopathy. Each CDR3 is given with its conserved first and last residue. Each record gives: J gene, V gene, clone size, D gene, CDR3 DNA, CDR3 protein. D genes are given only for firm matches. Clone size, where shown, is once, few, many, or a class for clones that have expanded.

j_call: TRBJ1-2
v_call: TRBV12-3/TRBV12-4
clone_size: many
d_call: -
cdr3_nt: TGTGCCAGCAGTTCATCGACAGGAAGCTATGGCTACACCTTC
cdr3_aa: CASSSSTGSYGYTF

j_call: TRBJ2-1
v_call: TRBV7-9
clone_size: many
d_call: TRBD2
cdr3_nt: TGTGCCGGTCGTGCGGGAGTCGGAGATGAGCAGTTCTTC
cdr3_aa: CAGRAGVGDEQFF

j_call: TRBJ2-1
v_call: TRBV7-8
clone_size: -
d_call: TRBD2
cdr3_nt: TGTGCCAGCAGAACCCGTCTGCGAAGGACTAGAGGTTTGAATGAGCAGTTCTTC
cdr3_aa: CASRTRLRRTRGLNEQFF

j_call: TRBJ1-2
v_call: TRBV4-1
clone_size: -
d_call: -
cdr3_nt: TGCGCCAGCAGCCAGACCTCCGGGACTCCAATCAACTATGGCTACACCTTC
cdr3_aa: CASSQTSGTPINYGYTF

j_call: TRBJ1-6
v_call: TRBV6-1
clone_size: many
d_call: -
cdr3_nt: TGTGCCAGCAGGAGGGCTTTGGGTTCACCCCTCCACTTT
cdr3_aa: CASRRALGSPLHF

j_call: TRBJ1-5
v_call: TRBV10-2
clone_size: -
d_call: -
cdr3_nt: TGCGCCAGCAGTGAGTTTAGGGGAAGCAATCAGCCCCAGCATTTT
cdr3_aa: CASSEFRGSNQPQHF

j_call: TRBJ1-3
v_call: TRBV7-9
clone_size: -
d_call: -
cdr3_nt: TGTGCCAGCAGCTCCCGGGATCCTGGAAACACCATATATTTT
cdr3_aa: CASSSRDPGNTIYF

j_call: TRBJ2-5
v_call: TRBV5-5
clone_size: many
d_call: -
cdr3_nt: TGTGCCAGCAGCTGGGGACAAGAGACCCAGTACTTC
cdr3_aa: CASSWGQETQYF

j_call: TRBJ2-3
v_call: TRBV27
clone_size: many
d_call: TRBD2
cdr3_nt: TGTGCCAGCAAAACTAGCGGGAGGGCCCCATACACAGATACGCAGTATTTT
cdr3_aa: CASKTSGRAPYTDTQYF

j_call: TRBJ2-2
v_call: TRBV20-1
clone_size: -
d_call: -
cdr3_nt: TGCAGTGCCCTCACCAGAATGAACACCGGGGAGCTGTTTTTT
cdr3_aa: CSALTRMNTGELFF

j_call: TRBJ2-1
v_call: TRBV6-1
clone_size: many
d_call: TRBD1
cdr3_nt: TGTGCCAGCAGTGTCTATTTCCGGGACAGGACTCACTTGGAGCAGTTCTTC
cdr3_aa: CASSVYFRDRTHLEQFF

j_call: TRBJ2-1
v_call: TRBV9
clone_size: few
d_call: -
cdr3_nt: TGTGCCAGCAGCGCACGGGGGACCTCCTACAATGAGCAGTTCTTC
cdr3_aa: CASSARGTSYNEQFF

j_call: TRBJ1-2
v_call: TRBV6-5
clone_size: many
d_call: -
cdr3_nt: TGTGCCAGCAGTTACTCGAATCTAGGGAACTATGGCTACACCTTC
cdr3_aa: CASSYSNLGNYGYTF

j_call: TRBJ2-7
v_call: TRBV27
clone_size: many
d_call: -
cdr3_nt: TGTGCCAGCAGGCGTATAAGCGGGCAGAACTCCTACGAGCAGTACTTC
cdr3_aa: CASRRISGQNSYEQYF

j_call: TRBJ1-1
v_call: TRBV6-1
clone_size: many
d_call: TRBD1
cdr3_nt: TGTGCCAGCAGTTCACCTCAGGGGGCTGGCATCATGAACACTGAAGCTTTCTTT
cdr3_aa: CASSSPQGAGIMNTEAFF

j_call: TRBJ1-1
v_call: TRBV7-2
clone_size: -
d_call: TRBD1
cdr3_nt: TGTGCCAGCAGCCCTCCAGGGGGCGGATACACTGAAGCTTTCTTT
cdr3_aa: CASSPPGGGYTEAFF